Given below is one TCR beta chain in context. This record belongs to a study of T cell responses to AZD1222 COVID-19 vaccine. TCRdb's table, derived via immunoSEQ multiplex PCR, lists solely in-frame clones and lacks some. The sample comprises about 110,000 clones, 88% of which are singletons, and roughly 2.7% rests with the top ten. V was clipped by 3 bases and J by 2 bases, with 11 bases between them. Germline lookup yields CDR1 PRHDT and CDR2 FYEKMQ (reference sequence). The CDR3 length is 14 residues. This TCR derives from an adult in good health. V gene TRBV13 combines with J gene TRBJ2-7; no definite D call. Sequencing was performed on peripheral blood, taken on day 0 of AZD1222 vaccination. CDR3 region: CASSFSGLTYEQYF. The CDR3 bases are TGTGCCAGCAGCTTCTCCGGGCTGACCTACGAGCAGTACTTC.